This T cell receptor (beta chain) was identified during a study of lymphopenia after photon versus proton radiotherapy. Whole-study findings and limits: Under photons, naive T cells and diversity fell while effector/memory populations rose.

Germline loops: CDR1 SGHRS, CDR2 YFSETQ. This CDR3 is 15 amino acids long. Losses at the gene ends were 4 bases for V and 9 bases for J; bases not matched to a gene: 12. TCRdb's table, derived via immunoSEQ multiplex PCR, lists solely in-frame clones and lacks some. The table records 25,000 to 35,000 clones, approximately 87% of them present only once. About this clone itself: As yet, its antigen is unknown.

This chain links TRBV5-1 with TRBJ2-1, with 8 bases aligning to TRBD1. The sequence derives from a woman aged 60-75 years with cholangiocarcinoma. Some clones in this sample may be carry-over from other donors' samples. Sequences were derived from peripheral blood, sampled from a patient treated with proton-based radiotherapy. The CDR3 region has the DNA TGCGCCAGCAGCCCGGACAGGGCAGTTCTAGGTGAGCAGTTCTTC. It is translated as CASSPDRAVLGEQFF.